Described below is a single T cell receptor (beta chain) sequence and its context. The record originates from a study of blood T cell repertoires in COVID-19. Background on the study: From the United States, Italy and Spain came samples of acute and convalescent COVID-19. The cDNA or gDNA used as material had been derived from T cells, B-cell-depleted T cells, or PBMCs.

Germline V CDR1 and CDR2: LGHNA, YNFKEQ. The CDR3 spans 16 residues. Trimming shortened V by 1 base and J by 6 bases, and 15 bases separated the two germline ends. Original data processing: Reference gene primer amplification gave estimated nucleated cell counts. Measured with immunoSEQ multiplex PCR; TCRdb has only the in-frame clones, and not every one. For V, J and clone size, that table is used; D and trimming come from the DNA. The data contain 80,000 or so clones, about 80% of them singletons. The source is a woman aged 65 to 85 with acute or convalescent COVID-19. This rearrangement joins TRBV4-2 to TRBJ1-4; D ambiguous. Sequenced: peripheral blood. CDR3 DNA sequence: TGTGCCAGCAGCCAAGCCTACGCTCAACGGGATGAAAAACTGTTTTTT. Translated, it gives CASSQAYAQRDEKLFF.